This passage covers 16 T cell receptor beta chains from one sample sequenced in a study of OX40 agonist ivuxolimab in advanced cancers. The repertoire was sequenced with immunoSEQ multiplex PCR; TCRdb's copy has only in-frame clones and lacks some. The data show around 40,000 clones, with roughly 82% seen just once and more than 2% held by the top ten. Sequencing used CD4+ or CD8+ T cells sorted from blood, obtained in a trial of the OX40 agonist ivuxolimab. The receptors derive from an adult with an advanced solid tumor such as melanoma, head and neck, liver or kidney cancer.

The genes are TRBV6-1 and TRBJ1-5; the match to TRBD1 covers 11 bases. The germline V gene has CDR1 MNHNS and CDR2 SASEGT. CDR3 length: 15 residues. The J segment lost 5 bases and the V segment lost 7 bases, leaving 7 bases of the junction unmatched. CDR3 sequence: CASTFGQGAHQPQHF. CDR3 sequence (DNA): TGTGCCAGCACCTTCGGACAGGGGGCTCATCAGCCCCAGCATTTT.

The genes are TRBV7-6 and TRBJ1-5, with no clear D. V shed 1 base and J shed 0 bases, with 7 bases lying between them. CDR1 is SGHVS and CDR2 is FNYEAQ in the germline V gene. The CDR3 sequence is 15 residues long. The DNA for the CDR3 is TGTGCCAGCAGCTTAGGAACAGATAGCAATCAGCCCCAGCATTTT. Its translation is CASSLGTDSNQPQHF.

The CDR3 here is CASSQARGTEAFF. The CDR3 bases are TGCGCCAGCAGCCAAGCCCGCGGTACTGAAGCTTTCTTT. The chain recombines TRBV4-1 with TRBJ1-1; D unclear. Deletions cut 1 base from V and 5 bases from J, with 8 bases between. CDR1 is MGHRA, CDR2 YSYEKL, per germline. The CDR3 is 13 residues long.

By its share, this clone is medium-sized. Here the CDR3 reads CAWSDGDSQPQHF. The DNA of the CDR3 is TGTGCCTGGAGTGATGGGGATAGTCAGCCCCAGCATTTT. The chain combines TRBV30 with TRBJ1-5; no reliable D call. This CDR3 region has 13 residues. Germline assignment: CDR1 GTSNPN and CDR2 SVGIG (reference sequence). V shed 1 base and J shed 6 bases, with 10 bases lying between them.

This rearrangement joins TRBV5-1 to TRBJ2-6, with D hard to call. This CDR3 region has 18 residues. V was cut by 2 bases and J by 0 bases, with 15 bases left in between. The germline V gene encodes CDR1 SGHRS and CDR2 YFSETQ. The CDR3: CASSFGWGLNSGANVLTF. The CDR3 DNA reads TGCGCCAGCAGCTTTGGTTGGGGATTAAACTCTGGGGCCAACGTCCTGACTTTC.

The CDR3 DNA follows: TGTGCCAGCGTACGAACATGGGGCCGGGAGGCTTTCTTT. Its protein product is CASVRTWGREAFF. The chain uses TRBV27 and TRBJ1-1, with D possibly matching TRBD1 (5 bases). Germline V lookup: CDR1 MNHEY, CDR2 SMNVEV (reference sequence). This CDR3 is built from 13 residues. The ends were cut back, 8 bases at V and 11 bases at J, with 21 bases in the middle.

The chain combines TRBV2 with TRBJ1-5; 10 nucleotides line up with TRBD1. Germline CDR1 SNHLY, CDR2 FYNNEI. J gave up 2 bases and V 3 bases, and 1 base lay outside the gene matches. The CDR3 runs 15 residues. The CDR3 nucleotides read TGTGCCAGCAGTGAGGGGACAGGGGGCAATCAGCCCCAGCATTTT. Residues: CASSEGTGGNQPQHF.

The J gene is TRBJ1-1, the V gene TRBV18; 7 bases are a match to TRBD1. After removal of 2 bases from V and 3 bases from J, the junction contained 6 bases not matched to a gene. Germline V gene lookup returns CDR1 KGHSH and CDR2 LQKENI. There are 15 residues in the CDR3. The CDR3: CASSPDRGGYTEAFF. The CDR3 coding sequence is TGTGCCAGCTCACCAGATCGAGGGGGCTACACTGAAGCTTTCTTT.

This clone was recorded only once. This sequence joins TRBV28 and TRBJ1-2; a weak D match, TRBD1 (6 bases). CDR3 length: 13 amino acids. Trimming removed 11 bases from V and 4 bases from J, with 17 bases in between. The germline V gene encodes CDR1 MDHEN and CDR2 SYDVKM. The CDR3 loop is CAGLNSDSYGYTF. The CDR3 DNA reads as TGTGCCGGTCTCAACTCGGACAGCTATGGCTACACCTTC.

The chain uses TRBV30 and TRBJ2-7; D not certain. CDR1 is GTSNPN, CDR2 SVGIG, per germline (reference sequence). This CDR3 has 11 amino acids. Trimming stripped 3 bases from V and 1 base from J, with 4 bases between. The CDR3 sequence is CAWRRSYEQYF. In nucleotides, the CDR3 is TGTGCCTGGAGGCGGTCCTACGAGCAGTACTTC.

The V call is TRBV11-2, the J call TRBJ2-1, with 9 bases fitting TRBD1. This CDR3 is 15 amino acids long. Germline CDR1 is SGHAT and CDR2 is FQNNGV. V trimming: 4 bases; J trimming: 4 bases; junction bases outside the gene matches: 5. This CDR3 is CASSWGQGSYNEQFF. The CDR3 DNA reads TGTGCCAGCAGCTGGGGACAGGGATCTTACAATGAGCAGTTCTTC. Together with reference TRBV11-2 and TRBJ2-1, the CDR3 gives the full variable domain: EAGVAQSPRYKIIEKRQSVAFWCNPISGHATLYWYQQILGQGPKLLIQFQNNGVVDDSQLPKDRFSAERLKGVDSTLKIQPAKLEDSAVYLCASSWGQGSYNEQFFGPGTRLTVL.

The chain is built from TRBV14 and TRBJ2-5, with D maybe TRBD2 (6 bases). Trimming took 0 bases from V and 4 from J, leaving 9 bases between them. The CDR3 consists of 14 residues. The germline gives CDR1 SGHDN, CDR2 FVKESK. CDR3: CASSQEWEAETQYF. Here the CDR3 DNA reads TGTGCCAGCAGCCAAGAGTGGGAGGCAGAGACCCAGTACTTC.

The chain carries TRBV7-9 and TRBJ2-1, with TRBD1 as a possible D gene (6 bases). This CDR3 is 15 amino acids long. Trimming removed 1 base from V and 8 bases from J, with 15 bases in between. The germline V gene has CDR1 SEHNR and CDR2 FQNEAQ (reference sequence). CDR3 in amino acids: CASSLGGQIGDEQFF. The CDR3 DNA reads as TGTGCCAGCAGCTTAGGAGGACAGATAGGGGATGAGCAGTTCTTC.

V usage is TRBV6-1 and J usage is TRBJ1-1; 7 positions agree with TRBD1. The junction had 7 bases not matched to a gene; V was cut back by 2 bases and J by 7 bases. Germline-derived CDR1 and CDR2 are MNHNS and SASEGT. The CDR3 covers 14 residues. The CDR3 DNA sequence: TGTGCCAGCAGTGAACGGAGGGGGCGAAGTGAAGCTTTCTTT. Translating gives CASSERRGRSEAFF.

The rearrangement joins TRBV18 to TRBJ1-2, with 7 bases fitting TRBD1. CDR1 is KGHSH, CDR2 LQKENI, per germline. Trimming at V came to 3 bases and at J to 8 bases, leaving 9 bases not matched to a gene. The CDR3 length is 14 residues. The DNA for the CDR3 is TGTGCCAGCTCACCCCTCGACAGGGAACGGGGCTACACCTTC. The encoded protein is CASSPLDRERGYTF.

The V call is TRBV28, the J call TRBJ2-4; 7 positions agree with TRBD1. The CDR3 spans 14 residues. Per the germline V gene, CDR1 is MDHEN and CDR2 is SYDVKM. V shed 2 bases and J 9 bases; nucleotides not matched to a gene: 7. The CDR3 loop reads CASSLIGTDSIQYF. CDR3 in DNA: TGTGCCAGCAGTTTAATCGGGACAGATAGCATTCAGTACTTC.